This TCR beta chain was sequenced for a study of blood T cell repertoires in COVID-19. This CDR3 has 15 amino acids. Germline V gene sequence: CDR1 WNHNN, CDR2 SYGVQD (reference sequence). V lost 10 bases, J lost 0 bases, and 8 bases stayed unmatched. Per the original methods: Reference gene primers were amplified, and this amplification served to estimate nucleated cell counts. Produced via immunoSEQ multiplex PCR; TCRdb's table is partial and in-frame only. V and J calls plus clone size are reproduced from that table; the DNA served to infer D and trimming. The top ten clones hold 7% to 9% of a sample with 150,000 to 250,000 clones, 80% to 85% of them seen once.

The sequencing input was PBMCs or T cells enriched from blood (not recorded which). This sequence was found in a man between 35 and 55 years old who had recovered from COVID-19. The J gene is TRBJ1-2, the V gene TRBV10-1, with TRBD1 matching 10 bases. The DNA of the CDR3 is TGCGCCACCTCGGACAGGGGGTGTCCTAACTATGGCTACACCTTC. It codes for CATSDRGCPNYGYTF.